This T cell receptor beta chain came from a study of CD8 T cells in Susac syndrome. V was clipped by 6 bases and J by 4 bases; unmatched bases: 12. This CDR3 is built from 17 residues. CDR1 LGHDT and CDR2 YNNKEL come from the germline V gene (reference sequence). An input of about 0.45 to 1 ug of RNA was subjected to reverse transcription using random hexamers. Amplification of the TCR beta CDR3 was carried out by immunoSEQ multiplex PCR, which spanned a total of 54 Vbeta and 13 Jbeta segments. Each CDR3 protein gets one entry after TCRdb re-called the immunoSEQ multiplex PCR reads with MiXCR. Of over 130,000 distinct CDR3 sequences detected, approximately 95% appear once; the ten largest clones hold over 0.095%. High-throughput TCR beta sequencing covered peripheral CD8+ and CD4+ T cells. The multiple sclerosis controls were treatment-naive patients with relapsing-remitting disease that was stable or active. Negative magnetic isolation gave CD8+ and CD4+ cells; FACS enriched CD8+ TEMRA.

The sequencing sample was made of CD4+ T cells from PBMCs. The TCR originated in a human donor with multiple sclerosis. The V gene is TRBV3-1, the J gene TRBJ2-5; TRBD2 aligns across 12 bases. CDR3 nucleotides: TGTGCCAGCAGTCCTTGGACTAGCGGGAATAACCGAGAGACCCAGTACTTC. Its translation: CASSPWTSGNNRETQYF.